This T cell receptor (beta chain) was captured in a study of blood T cells in healthy people across ages. A sample-barcoded 5' primer and a J-beta primer mix were used in a second PCR of roughly 6 to 11 cycles. Each CDR3 protein is one row after TCRdb ran MiXCR on the 5' RACE reads. The repertoire holds 540,000 or so distinct CDR3 sequences, with 27% as singletons. RNA extraction gave at least 5 micrograms of total RNA per sample. Trimming left V 3 bases short and J 1 base short, with 12 bases between. The CDR3 extends over 15 amino acids. This clonotype was sampled from a woman aged 70-85 years in good health. The sequenced material came from blood. The chain employs TRBV12-3 or TRBV12-4 and TRBJ1-1; D is uncertain. The CDR3 loop is CASSLRRNSNTEAFF. The CDR3 DNA reads TGTGCCAGCAGTTTGAGGAGGAATTCGAACACTGAAGCTTTCTTT.